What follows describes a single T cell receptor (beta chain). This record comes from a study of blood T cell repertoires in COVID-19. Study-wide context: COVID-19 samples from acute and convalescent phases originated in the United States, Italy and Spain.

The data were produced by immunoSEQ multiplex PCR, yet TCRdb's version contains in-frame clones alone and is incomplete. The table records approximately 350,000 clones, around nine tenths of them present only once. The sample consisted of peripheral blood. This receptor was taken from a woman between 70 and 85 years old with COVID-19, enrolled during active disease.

Written as DNA, the CDR3 is TGTGCCAGTATTGGGGGAGGGAGCAATCAGCCCCAGCATTTT. Its protein product is CASIGGGSNQPQHF. V is TRBV19 and J is TRBJ1-5, with a weak D call TRBD1 (5 bases). Between the trimmed V and J ends, which lost 7 bases and 1 base, there was a span of 11 bases. The CDR3 has 14 amino acids. The V gene's germline CDR1 is LNHDA and CDR2 SQIVND (reference sequence). Full variable domain (missing parts from reference TRBV19 and TRBJ1-5): DGGITQSPKYLFRKEGQNVTLSCEQNLNHDAMYWYRQDPGQGLRLIYYSQIVNDFQKGDIAEGYSVSREKKESFPLTVTSAQKNPTAFYLCASIGGGSNQPQHFGDGTRLSIL.